This T cell receptor beta chain appears in the sequencing data of a study of control samples from healthy donors and cancer patients. Germline CDR1 MDHEN, CDR2 SYDVKM. CDR3 length: 13 amino acids. V lost 3 bases and J 8 bases, leaving 13 bases between the germline ends. Generated by immunoSEQ multiplex PCR, the TCRdb table keeps only in-frame clones and is missing some. The repertoire holds about 140,000 clones, roughly 89% seen once, with about 7.6% in the top ten. Source material: blood. V and J are TRBV28 and TRBJ1-1; weak D call: TRBD1 (6 bases). The TCR was taken from a man aged 18 to 30 in good health. This CDR3 is CASSFFTGIEAFF. The CDR3 DNA reads as TGTGCCAGCAGTTTTTTTACAGGGATCGAAGCTTTCTTT.